This TCR beta chain emerged from a study of persistence of HIV-infected CD4 T cells. About the research overall: CD4+ T cells responding to CMV or HIV-1 Gag were isolated.

Broader study findings: Proviral oligoclonality tracked with TCR oligoclonality within the same sorted cells.

Trimming removed 1 base at V and 4 bases at J, with 7 bases between. The CDR3 is 13 amino acids. In the case of this clone: Its specificity is not known.

The libraries were made with immunoSEQ version 4 in survey mode. Only in-frame clones appear in the TCRdb table, and some are missing; sequencing was by immunoSEQ multiplex PCR. The sample contains about 40,000 clones, around 82% of which appear only once. Cells were stimulated with overlapping HIV-1 Gag 15-mer peptides. CD40L-negative CD69-negative CD45RO-high memory CD4+ T cells were sorted as populations depleted of antigen-responding cells. Adults with HIV-1 started suppressive ART while chronically infected. CD4+ T cell counts exceeded 400 cells/uL; CMV serology was positive. This TCR was recovered from an adult man with HIV who was CMV-seropositive. The genes are TRBV12-3 or TRBV12-4 and TRBJ1-1, with D unresolved. The starting material was CD4+ T cells sorted from PBMCs after approximately 19-hour stimulation, obtained from a patient who received antiretroviral therapy. The CDR3 nucleotides read TGTGCCAGCAGTTTAGATAGCATCACTGAAGCTTTCTTT. This encodes CASSLDSITEAFF.